The rows below give T cell receptor beta chains drawn from one sample of a study of radiotherapy plus CTLA-4 blockade in lung cancer. Profiling relied on immunoSEQ multiplex PCR, and the TCRdb table lists in-frame clones only, not all of them. The sample shows under 65,000 clones, just under 85% of them seen only once. Material: peripheral blood, obtained from a patient treated with radiotherapy plus ipilimumab. The receptors stem from a human donor with non-small cell lung cancer whose response to radiotherapy plus ipilimumab could not be evaluated. Each CDR3 is given with its conserved first and last residue. The order of the fields is V gene, clone size, J gene, D gene, CDR3 length, CDR3 protein, CDR3 DNA. D genes are given only for firm matches. Size tells how often a clone was seen (once, few, many) or the class of an expanded clone, and some rows leave it out.

v_call: TRBV30; clone_size: -; j_call: TRBJ2-1; d_call: -; cdr3_length: 13; cdr3_aa: CAWTPGSYNEQFF; cdr3_nt: TGTGCCTGGACCCCAGGCTCCTACAATGAGCAGTTCTTC
v_call: TRBV19; clone_size: -; j_call: TRBJ2-3; d_call: -; cdr3_length: 13; cdr3_aa: CASKGAGTDTQYF; cdr3_nt: TGTGCCAGTAAAGGGGCTGGCACAGATACGCAGTATTTT
v_call: TRBV6-5; clone_size: few; j_call: TRBJ2-7; d_call: TRBD2; cdr3_length: 12; cdr3_aa: CASSRTSGEQYF; cdr3_nt: TGTGCCAGCAGTCGCACTAGCGGCGAGCAGTACTTC
v_call: TRBV19; clone_size: -; j_call: TRBJ1-4; d_call: -; cdr3_length: 15; cdr3_aa: CASSMSRYSDEKLFF; cdr3_nt: TGTGCCAGTAGTATGAGCCGTTACTCGGATGAAAAACTGTTTTTT
v_call: TRBV7-2; clone_size: -; j_call: TRBJ2-7; d_call: TRBD2; cdr3_length: 20; cdr3_aa: CASSLAEGLAGGPTYYEQYF; cdr3_nt: TGTGCCAGCAGCTTAGCGGAGGGCCTAGCGGGAGGGCCAACTTACTACGAGCAGTACTTC
v_call: TRBV11-2; clone_size: -; j_call: TRBJ2-4; d_call: TRBD1; cdr3_length: 14; cdr3_aa: CASSFGQDIGIQYF; cdr3_nt: TGTGCCAGCAGCTTCGGACAGGACATCGGCATTCAGTACTTC
v_call: TRBV10-2; clone_size: -; j_call: TRBJ2-5; d_call: TRBD1; cdr3_length: 14; cdr3_aa: CASAATGISETQYF; cdr3_nt: TGCGCCAGTGCTGCGACAGGGATTTCAGAGACCCAGTACTTC
v_call: TRBV30; clone_size: -; j_call: TRBJ2-4; d_call: TRBD2; cdr3_length: 12; cdr3_aa: CARGGPKNIQYF; cdr3_nt: TGTGCCCGGGGGGGACCCAAAAACATTCAGTACTTC
v_call: TRBV7-2; clone_size: -; j_call: TRBJ2-5; d_call: -; cdr3_length: 12; cdr3_aa: CASSFPAGTQYF; cdr3_nt: TGTGCCAGCAGCTTCCCCGCCGGGACCCAGTACTTC
v_call: TRBV7-6; clone_size: -; j_call: TRBJ2-3; d_call: TRBD2; cdr3_length: 16; cdr3_aa: CASSQRGAGASDTQYF; cdr3_nt: TGTGCCAGCAGCCAGCGTGGGGCGGGAGCCTCGGATACGCAGTATTTT
v_call: TRBV5-1; clone_size: once; j_call: TRBJ2-7; d_call: -; cdr3_length: 17; cdr3_aa: CASGSPSTETFSYEQYF; cdr3_nt: TGCGCCAGCGGATCTCCGTCGACAGAGACCTTCTCCTACGAGCAGTACTTC
v_call: TRBV7-2; clone_size: -; j_call: TRBJ2-7; d_call: -; cdr3_length: 13; cdr3_aa: CASSLGRAYEQYF; cdr3_nt: TGTGCCAGCAGCTTAGGACGGGCCTACGAGCAGTACTTC
v_call: TRBV21-1; clone_size: -; j_call: TRBJ2-7; d_call: -; cdr3_length: 20; cdr3_aa: CASLGAGLGLAGVGPYEQYF; cdr3_nt: TGTGCCAGTCTCGGGGCGGGGTTGGGACTAGCGGGAGTTGGACCCTACGAGCAGTACTTC
v_call: TRBV7-2; clone_size: -; j_call: TRBJ1-5; d_call: TRBD1; cdr3_length: 15; cdr3_aa: CASSLEGTVNQPQHF; cdr3_nt: TGTGCCAGCAGCTTAGAAGGGACAGTCAATCAGCCCCAGCATTTT
v_call: TRBV27; clone_size: -; j_call: TRBJ1-6; d_call: TRBD1; cdr3_length: 15; cdr3_aa: CASSLKGARNSPLHF; cdr3_nt: TGTGCCAGCAGTTTGAAGGGGGCGCGGAATTCACCCCTCCACTTT
v_call: TRBV29-1; clone_size: -; j_call: TRBJ2-7; d_call: TRBD2; cdr3_length: 16; cdr3_aa: CSVRGLAPGGDYEQYF; cdr3_nt: TGCAGCGTTCGCGGACTAGCGCCCGGTGGGGACTACGAGCAGTACTTC
v_call: TRBV6-1; clone_size: -; j_call: TRBJ2-5; d_call: -; cdr3_length: 14; cdr3_aa: CASSVAGTIETQYF; cdr3_nt: TGTGCCAGCAGTGTTGCGGGGACCATAGAGACCCAGTACTTC
v_call: TRBV7-2; clone_size: -; j_call: TRBJ2-1; d_call: TRBD2; cdr3_length: 15; cdr3_aa: CASSFSGTSYNEQFF; cdr3_nt: TGTGCCAGCAGCTTCTCCGGGACTAGCTACAATGAGCAGTTCTTC
v_call: TRBV7-2; clone_size: -; j_call: TRBJ2-7; d_call: TRBD1; cdr3_length: 14; cdr3_aa: CASSLQTGIYEQYF; cdr3_nt: TGTGCCAGCAGCTTACAGACAGGGATCTACGAGCAGTACTTC
v_call: TRBV5-1; clone_size: -; j_call: TRBJ2-1; d_call: TRBD2; cdr3_length: 14; cdr3_aa: CASSLGTNYNEQFF; cdr3_nt: TGCGCCAGCAGCCTCGGGACTAACTACAATGAGCAGTTCTTC
v_call: TRBV9; clone_size: -; j_call: TRBJ1-6; d_call: TRBD1; cdr3_length: 16; cdr3_aa: CASSGRDRGPDSPLHF; cdr3_nt: TGTGCCAGCAGCGGCCGGGACAGGGGTCCGGATTCACCCCTCCACTTT
v_call: TRBV5-4; clone_size: few; j_call: TRBJ2-1; d_call: -; cdr3_length: 13; cdr3_aa: CASSLAQGDEQFF; cdr3_nt: TGTGCCAGCAGCTTGGCCCAGGGTGATGAGCAGTTCTTC
v_call: TRBV11-2; clone_size: -; j_call: TRBJ2-7; d_call: -; cdr3_length: 17; cdr3_aa: CASSLDLIPLGPYEQYF; cdr3_nt: TGTGCCAGCAGCTTAGATCTAATCCCACTGGGGCCCTACGAGCAGTACTTC
v_call: TRBV5-1; clone_size: -; j_call: TRBJ1-4; d_call: TRBD1; cdr3_length: 17; cdr3_aa: CASSLAQGETGNEKLFF; cdr3_nt: TGCGCCAGCAGCTTGGCCCAGGGGGAGACCGGAAATGAAAAACTGTTTTTT
v_call: TRBV5-6; clone_size: -; j_call: TRBJ2-7; d_call: -; cdr3_length: 15; cdr3_aa: CASSLYAGSSYEQYF; cdr3_nt: TGTGCCAGCAGCTTGTACGCCGGGAGCTCCTACGAGCAGTACTTC
v_call: TRBV6-6; clone_size: -; j_call: TRBJ2-3; d_call: TRBD1; cdr3_length: 16; cdr3_aa: CASRSGQTSSTDTQYF; cdr3_nt: TGTGCCAGCAGATCGGGACAGACTTCTAGCACAGATACGCAGTATTTT
v_call: TRBV5-1; clone_size: -; j_call: TRBJ2-5; d_call: -; cdr3_length: 16; cdr3_aa: CASSLALARRKETQYF; cdr3_nt: TGCGCCAGCAGCTTGGCGCTAGCGAGGCGGAAAGAGACCCAGTACTTC
v_call: TRBV5-1; clone_size: once; j_call: TRBJ2-1; d_call: -; cdr3_length: 12; cdr3_aa: CASSTYRQEQFF; cdr3_nt: TGCGCCAGCAGCACATATAGACAGGAGCAGTTCTTC
v_call: TRBV10-1; clone_size: few; j_call: TRBJ1-1; d_call: -; cdr3_length: 12; cdr3_aa: CASSEGEREAFF; cdr3_nt: TGCGCCAGCAGTGAGGGGGAGCGGGAAGCTTTCTTT
v_call: TRBV6-5; clone_size: -; j_call: TRBJ2-1; d_call: -; cdr3_length: 12; cdr3_aa: CASRDSGNEQFF; cdr3_nt: TGTGCCAGCAGGGACAGCGGCAATGAGCAGTTCTTC
v_call: TRBV6-5; clone_size: few; j_call: TRBJ1-1; d_call: -; cdr3_length: 8; cdr3_aa: CASRGGAF; cdr3_nt: TGTGCCAGCAGGGGGGGGGCCTTT
v_call: TRBV30; clone_size: -; j_call: TRBJ1-1; d_call: -; cdr3_length: 13; cdr3_aa: CAWSVGGVGEAFF; cdr3_nt: TGTGCCTGGAGTGTGGGGGGGGTTGGTGAAGCTTTCTTT
v_call: TRBV9; clone_size: -; j_call: TRBJ2-7; d_call: TRBD2; cdr3_length: 15; cdr3_aa: CASSVGPSGSYEQYF; cdr3_nt: TGTGCCAGCAGCGTAGGGCCTAGCGGGTCCTACGAGCAGTACTTC
v_call: TRBV4-3; clone_size: -; j_call: TRBJ2-3; d_call: -; cdr3_length: 14; cdr3_aa: CASSQQWAEDTQYF; cdr3_nt: TGCGCCAGCAGCCAACAATGGGCTGAAGATACGCAGTATTTT
v_call: TRBV9; clone_size: -; j_call: TRBJ2-5; d_call: TRBD2; cdr3_length: 16; cdr3_aa: CASMRLAGGPQETQYF; cdr3_nt: TGTGCCAGCATGAGGCTAGCGGGGGGCCCCCAAGAGACCCAGTACTTC
v_call: TRBV19; clone_size: -; j_call: TRBJ1-5; d_call: TRBD1; cdr3_length: 17; cdr3_aa: CASSDGGGVYSNQPQHF; cdr3_nt: TGTGCCAGTAGTGACGGAGGGGGCGTGTATAGCAATCAGCCCCAGCATTTT
v_call: TRBV28; clone_size: -; j_call: TRBJ1-2; d_call: TRBD1; cdr3_length: 13; cdr3_aa: CASSLYGQGGYTF; cdr3_nt: TGTGCCAGCAGTTTATACGGACAGGGTGGCTACACCTTC
v_call: TRBV7-9; clone_size: -; j_call: TRBJ2-1; d_call: TRBD2; cdr3_length: 16; cdr3_aa: CASSSGLAGTLGEQFF; cdr3_nt: TGTGCCAGCAGTTCCGGACTAGCAGGGACATTAGGAGAGCAGTTCTTC
v_call: TRBV20-1; clone_size: -; j_call: TRBJ2-5; d_call: -; cdr3_length: 11; cdr3_aa: CSARGAETQYF; cdr3_nt: TGCAGTGCAAGAGGGGCCGAGACCCAGTACTTC
v_call: TRBV10-1; clone_size: -; j_call: TRBJ2-5; d_call: -; cdr3_length: 13; cdr3_aa: CASSPGHSETQYF; cdr3_nt: TGCGCCAGCAGTCCAGGGCATAGCGAGACCCAGTACTTC
v_call: TRBV21-1; clone_size: -; j_call: TRBJ1-6; d_call: -; cdr3_length: 16; cdr3_aa: CASSKLDRVHNSPLHF; cdr3_nt: TGTGCCAGCAGCAAATTGGACAGGGTCCATAATTCACCCCTCCACTTT
v_call: TRBV7-9; clone_size: once; j_call: TRBJ1-4; d_call: TRBD1; cdr3_length: 15; cdr3_aa: CASSYLQGLGEKLFF; cdr3_nt: TGTGCCAGCAGCTACCTACAGGGGCTGGGCGAAAAACTGTTTTTT
v_call: TRBV28; clone_size: few; j_call: TRBJ2-1; d_call: -; cdr3_length: 14; cdr3_aa: CASSWRGRTNEQFF; cdr3_nt: TGTGCCAGCAGTTGGAGGGGGCGGACTAATGAGCAGTTCTTC